The clone carrying this T cell receptor (beta chain) was detected ten times or more. This CDR3 has 16 amino acids. The V gene's germline CDR1 is SGHDT and CDR2 YYEEEE. Trimming pared 0 bases from V and 6 bases from J, leaving 16 bases between. TCRbeta library construction was performed incorporating unique molecular identifiers. TCRdb reanalysed the PCR reads using MiXCR and keeps one entry per CDR3 protein. This sample carries 90,000 to 100,000 distinct CDR3 sequences, 12% of them seen once, and the ten largest clones take roughly 14%. The sample is drawn from a study of T-cell reconstitution after alpha-beta-depleted transplantation in children.

The chain carries TRBV5-6 and TRBJ2-1, with D maybe TRBD2 (6 bases). Sequencing was performed on PBMCs from the stem cell graft donor, taken from the stem cell graft. This receptor was identified in a human donor who donated a stem cell graft to a child with inherited bone marrow failure. CDR3 residues: CASSLGRGGWFNEQFF. Here the CDR3 DNA reads TGTGCCAGCAGCTTGGGCCGGGGAGGTTGGTTCAATGAGCAGTTCTTC.